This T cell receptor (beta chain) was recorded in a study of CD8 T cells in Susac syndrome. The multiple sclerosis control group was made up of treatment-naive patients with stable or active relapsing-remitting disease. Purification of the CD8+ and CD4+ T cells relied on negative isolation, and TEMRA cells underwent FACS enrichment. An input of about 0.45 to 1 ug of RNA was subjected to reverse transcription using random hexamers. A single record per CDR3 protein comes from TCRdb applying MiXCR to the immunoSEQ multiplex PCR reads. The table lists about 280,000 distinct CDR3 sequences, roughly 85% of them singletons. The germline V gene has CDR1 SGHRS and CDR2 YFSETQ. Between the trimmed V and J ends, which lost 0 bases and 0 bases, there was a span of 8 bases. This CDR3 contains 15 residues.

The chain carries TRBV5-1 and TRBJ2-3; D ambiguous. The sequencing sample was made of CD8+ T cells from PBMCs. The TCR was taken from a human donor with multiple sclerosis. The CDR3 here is CASSLVGSSTDTQYF. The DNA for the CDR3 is TGCGCCAGCAGCTTGGTGGGTAGCAGCACAGATACGCAGTATTTT. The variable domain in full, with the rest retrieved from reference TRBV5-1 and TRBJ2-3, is KAGVTQTPRYLIKTRGQQVTLSCSPISGHRSVSWYQQTPGQGLQFLFEYFSETQRNKGNFPGRFSGRQFSNSRSEMNVSTLELGDSALYLCASSLVGSSTDTQYFGPGTRLTVL.